This TCR beta chain derives from a study of OX40 agonist ivuxolimab in advanced cancers. The germline V gene has CDR1 LGHNA and CDR2 YSLEER. This CDR3 has 16 residues. With 0 bases removed from V and 5 bases from J, the gap between germline ends came to 14 bases. Libraries were prepared by immunoSEQ multiplex PCR; TCRdb keeps only in-frame clonotypes and omits some of them. The profile shows approximately 81,000 clones, about 92% of them singletons. The source material was CD4+ or CD8+ T cells sorted from blood, sampled in a trial of the OX40 agonist ivuxolimab. The source is an adult with an advanced solid tumor such as melanoma, head and neck, liver or kidney cancer. This chain links TRBV4-3 with TRBJ1-5; the D gene is possibly TRBD1 (6 bases). CDR3 coding DNA: TGCGCCAGCAGCCAAGATAGGGGGGGAAGGGATCAGCCCCAGCATTTT. Translation gives CASSQDRGGRDQPQHF.